The next 21 T cell receptor beta chains were all read from a single sample in a study of T cell changes during pregnancy in multiple sclerosis. Profiling relied on immunoSEQ multiplex PCR, and the TCRdb table lists in-frame clones only, not all of them. The profile covers 65,000 to 90,000 clones, with around 94% appearing a single time and 2.8% taken by the ten largest. The source material was peripheral blood, sampled in the third trimester of pregnancy. Receptors originate from a female donor in good health, enrolled as a control in a pregnancy study.

V usage is TRBV20-1 and J usage is TRBJ2-5; 7 positions match TRBD1. Germline V gene data show CDR1 as DFQATT and CDR2 as SNEGSKA (reference sequence). The CDR3 has 11 residues. DNA of the CDR3: TGCAGCACAGGGGACGAAGAGACCCAGTACTTC. This translates into CSTGDEETQYF.

The J gene is TRBJ1-2, the V gene TRBV5-6; D might be TRBD1 (6 bases). Germline V gives CDR1 SGHDT, CDR2 YYEEEE. CDR3 length equals 15 residues. Trimming took 0 bases from V and 6 from J, leaving 15 bases between them. DNA of the CDR3: TGTGCCAGCAGCTTGGCGTTCGGCGGGGGGCATGGCTACACCTTC. This encodes CASSLAFGGGHGYTF.

The chain links TRBV18 to TRBJ2-1; the match to TRBD1 covers 8 bases. The germline V gene has CDR1 KGHSH and CDR2 LQKENI. The CDR3 has 16 amino acids. After removal of 2 bases from V and 0 bases from J, the junction contained 3 bases not matched to a gene. The CDR3 region has the DNA TGTGCCAGCTCACCAGGGACAGGACTCTCCTACAATGAGCAGTTCTTC. This translates into CASSPGTGLSYNEQFF.

The chain combines TRBV4-2 with TRBJ2-1, with 9 bases that match TRBD2. J gave up 5 bases and V 1 base, and 3 bases lay outside the gene matches. Germline V gene data show CDR1 as LGHNA and CDR2 as YNFKEQ. The CDR3 length is 15 residues. CDR3 sequence reads: CASSQVREGDNEQFF. In DNA form, the CDR3 reads TGTGCCAGCAGCCAAGTGCGGGAGGGGGACAATGAGCAGTTCTTC.

The rearrangement links TRBV29-1 to TRBJ2-1; TRBD2 is a possible D gene (5 bases). The CDR3 has 12 residues. In germline, CDR1 is SQVTM, CDR2 ANQGSEA. V lost 4 bases, J lost 7 bases, and 11 bases lay in between. This CDR3 is CSVGSGHNEQFF. The CDR3, as DNA: TGCAGCGTTGGGAGCGGCCATAATGAGCAGTTCTTC.

The V call is TRBV4-2, the J call TRBJ1-4; tentatively, D is TRBD1 (5 bases). The CDR3 consists of 16 residues. CDR1 is LGHNA, CDR2 YNFKEQ, per germline. Trimming shortened V by 0 bases and J by 3 bases, and 11 bases separated the two germline ends. The DNA for the CDR3 is TGTGCCAGCAGCCAAGAAGGCGGGGGGGCTAATGAAAAACTGTTTTTT. It translates to CASSQEGGGANEKLFF.

The V call is TRBV7-8, the J call TRBJ1-1, with D unresolved. The CDR3 length is 14 residues. Trimming removed 1 base at V and 2 bases at J, with 8 bases between. The germline gives CDR1 SGHVS, CDR2 FQNEAQ. Written as DNA, the CDR3 is TGTGCCAGCAGCTTAGGGCAGATTAACACTGAAGCTTTCTTT. Translating it yields CASSLGQINTEAFF.

This clone was detected only once. V gene TRBV27 combines with J gene TRBJ2-3, with 7 bases that match TRBD2. Germline V lookup: CDR1 MNHEY, CDR2 SMNVEV (reference sequence). The ends lost 3 bases at V and 6 bases at J; junction bases unmatched: 18. This CDR3 has 18 amino acids. The CDR3 loop is CASSFRGTGGGATDTQYF. CDR3 in DNA: TGTGCCAGCAGTTTTAGGGGCACGGGAGGAGGTGCTACGGATACGCAGTATTTT.

V and J are TRBV7-6 and TRBJ2-5, with 12 bases aligning to TRBD2. This CDR3 is 18 amino acids long. The V gene's germline CDR1 is SGHVS and CDR2 FNYEAQ. With 2 bases clipped from V and 4 bases from J, the junction kept 11 bases outside the gene matches. The CDR3 DNA reads TGTGCCAGCAGCTTATCTGGAGGACTAGCGGGGATTCTAGAGACCCAGTACTTC. Its protein product is CASSLSGGLAGILETQYF.

The V gene is TRBV7-2, the J gene TRBJ2-7; D is possibly TRBD2 (6 bases). V gave up 5 bases and J gave up 7 bases, with 15 bases separating them. Germline CDR1 reads SGHTA; CDR2 reads FQGNSA. The CDR3 totals 13 residues. CDR3 residues: CASSPRIAEEQYF. Written as DNA, the CDR3 is TGTGCCAGCAGCCCCCGAATAGCGGAGGAGCAGTACTTC.

The rearrangement joins TRBV29-1 to TRBJ2-1, with D possibly matching TRBD2 (6 bases). From germline, CDR1 is SQVTM and CDR2 ANQGSEA. CDR3 length equals 18 residues. With 4 bases removed from V and 3 bases from J, the gap between germline ends came to 25 bases. The CDR3: CSVVFGASRDLYYNEQFF. The DNA of the CDR3 is TGCAGCGTTGTATTCGGGGCCTCCCGGGACTTATACTACAATGAGCAGTTCTTC.

The genes are TRBV15 and TRBJ2-7, with TRBD2 identical over 8 bases. The trim removed 4 bases at V and 3 bases at J, leaving 5 bases unmatched. The germline V gene has CDR1 LNHNV and CDR2 YYDKDF (reference sequence). The CDR3 has 14 amino acids. In DNA, the CDR3 is TGTGCCACCAGCACAATGCGGGAGGTCTACGAGCAGTACTTC. Protein: CATSTMREVYEQYF.

The J gene is TRBJ1-5, the V gene TRBV14; the D is unclear. Trimming removed 4 bases from V and 0 bases from J, with 4 bases in between. The CDR3 runs 13 residues. The germline V gene encodes CDR1 SGHDN and CDR2 FVKESK. The CDR3 reads CASSRDSNQPQHF. For the CDR3, the DNA is TGTGCCAGCAGCCGCGATAGCAATCAGCCCCAGCATTTT.

Here the CDR3 reads CASSPDPGQVVWSNQPQHF. CDR3 DNA sequence: TGTGCCAGTAGTCCCGATCCGGGACAGGTGGTTTGGAGCAATCAGCCCCAGCATTTT. The genes are TRBV19 and TRBJ1-5, with 8 bases matching TRBD1. V was pared by 5 bases and J by 1 base, with 16 bases of the junction left unmatched. CDR3 length: 19 amino acids. Germline lookup yields CDR1 LNHDA and CDR2 SQIVND (reference sequence).

This chain links TRBV19 with TRBJ1-5; D is undetermined. The CDR3 has 13 residues. V lost 2 bases to trimming and J lost 4 bases, with 6 bases between them. CDR1 and CDR2 (germline): LNHDA, SQIVND (reference sequence). CDR3 in amino acids: CASSIILNQPQHF. CDR3 DNA: TGTGCCAGTAGTATAATCCTGAATCAGCCCCAGCATTTT.

The rearrangement joins TRBV6-6 to TRBJ2-2, with TRBD1 matching 7 bases. V shed 2 bases and J 6 bases; nucleotides not matched to a gene: 3. This CDR3 region has 14 residues. The germline V gene has CDR1 MNHNY and CDR2 SVGAGI (reference sequence). CDR3: CASSYLTGAGELFF. CDR3 DNA sequence: TGTGCCAGCAGTTACCTAACAGGGGCCGGGGAGCTGTTTTTT.

This clone came up a few times. The chain links TRBV5-1 to TRBJ1-1; D call uncertain. Germline V lookup: CDR1 SGHRS, CDR2 YFSETQ. V was pared by 4 bases and J by 1 base, with 8 bases between. The CDR3 has 13 residues. The CDR3 DNA reads TGCGCCAGCAGCGATCGACAGAACACTGAAGCTTTCTTT. It encodes CASSDRQNTEAFF.

In its sample, this clone was seen once. The chain has TRBV19 and TRBJ2-1, with 15 bases identical to TRBD2. This CDR3 has 18 residues. The trim removed 3 bases at V and 3 bases at J, leaving 6 bases unmatched. Germline CDR1 is LNHDA and CDR2 is SQIVND (reference sequence). The CDR3 coding sequence is TGTGCCAGTAGTATCCCTGGACTAGCGGGAGGGAACTACAATGAGCAGTTCTTC. It is translated as CASSIPGLAGGNYNEQFF.

This chain uses TRBV5-1 with TRBJ1-2; D perhaps matches TRBD1 (6 bases). The V end lost 0 bases, the J end lost 10 bases, and 19 bases lay between the germline ends. The germline V gene has CDR1 SGHRS and CDR2 YFSETQ. This CDR3 region has 15 residues. DNA of the CDR3: TGCGCCAGCAGCTTGGCCGGCAGGGGCCCAGCCCTCTACACCTTC. Translated, it gives CASSLAGRGPALYTF.

The gene calls are TRBV6-4 and TRBJ2-3; D is ambiguous. The CDR3 spans 13 residues. V was shortened by 4 bases and J by 1 base, with 6 bases between the two germline ends. CDR1 is MRHNA and CDR2 is SNTAGT in the germline V gene. CDR3 loop: CASSVSRTDTQYF. The CDR3 region has the DNA TGTGCCAGCAGTGTGAGCCGCACAGATACGCAGTATTTT.

The chain uses TRBV5-1 and TRBJ1-3; 7 bases agree with TRBD1. Germline V gives CDR1 SGHRS, CDR2 YFSETQ. The CDR3 covers 14 residues. The ends lost 4 bases at V and 3 bases at J; junction bases unmatched: 4. CDR3 DNA sequence: TGCGCCAGCAGCCAGACAGGGTTTGGAAACACCATATATTTT. This encodes CASSQTGFGNTIYF.